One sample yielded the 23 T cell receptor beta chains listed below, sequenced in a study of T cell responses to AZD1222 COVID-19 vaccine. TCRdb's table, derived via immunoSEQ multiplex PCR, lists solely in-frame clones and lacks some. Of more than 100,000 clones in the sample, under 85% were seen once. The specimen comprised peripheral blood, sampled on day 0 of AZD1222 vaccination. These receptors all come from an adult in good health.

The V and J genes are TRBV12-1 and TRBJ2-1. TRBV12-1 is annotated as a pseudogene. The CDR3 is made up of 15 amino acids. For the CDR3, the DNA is TGTGCCAGCAGCGCCCTTGTCGGGCTCATTCGGGAGCAGTTCTTC. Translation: CASSALVGLIREQFF.

The CDR3 DNA reads TGTGCCAGCAGTTTGAGAAACACCATATATTTT. Translation: CASSLRNTIYF. This rearrangement joins TRBV12-3 or TRBV12-4 to TRBJ1-3; D is unresolved. CDR3 length: 11 residues. Between the trimmed V and J ends, which lost 3 bases and 5 bases, there was a span of 2 bases.

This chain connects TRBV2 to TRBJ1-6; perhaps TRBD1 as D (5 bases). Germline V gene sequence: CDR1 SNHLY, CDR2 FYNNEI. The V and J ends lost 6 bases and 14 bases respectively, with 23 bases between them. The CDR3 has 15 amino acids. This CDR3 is CASSGSPAQIGALHF. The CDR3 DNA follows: TGTGCCAGCAGCGGATCCCCGGCTCAAATAGGGGCCCTCCACTTT.

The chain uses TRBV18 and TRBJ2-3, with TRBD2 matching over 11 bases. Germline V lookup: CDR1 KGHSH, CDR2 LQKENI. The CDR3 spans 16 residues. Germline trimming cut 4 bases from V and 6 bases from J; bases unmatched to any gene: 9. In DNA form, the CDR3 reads TGTGCCAGCTCACACCTTAGCGGGGGGGCCGGGGATACGCAGTATTTT. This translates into CASSHLSGGAGDTQYF.

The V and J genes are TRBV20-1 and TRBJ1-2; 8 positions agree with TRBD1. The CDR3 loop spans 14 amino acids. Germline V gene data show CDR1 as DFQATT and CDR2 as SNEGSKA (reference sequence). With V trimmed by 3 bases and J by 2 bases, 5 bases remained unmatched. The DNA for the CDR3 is TGCAGTGCTAGTCCGGGACAGGCAAACTATGGCTACACCTTC. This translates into CSASPGQANYGYTF.

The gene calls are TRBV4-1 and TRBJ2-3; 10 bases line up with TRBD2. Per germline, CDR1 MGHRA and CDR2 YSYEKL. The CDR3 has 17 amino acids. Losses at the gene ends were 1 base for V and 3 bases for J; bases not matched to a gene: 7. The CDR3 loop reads CASSQVLSSGGTDTQYF. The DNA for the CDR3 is TGCGCCAGCAGCCAAGTTCTGTCTAGCGGGGGAACAGATACGCAGTATTTT.

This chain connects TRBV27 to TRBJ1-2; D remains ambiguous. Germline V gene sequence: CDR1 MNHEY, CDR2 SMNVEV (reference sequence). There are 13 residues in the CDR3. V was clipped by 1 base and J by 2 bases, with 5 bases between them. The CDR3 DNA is TGTGCCAGCAGTTTATACCGGAACTATGGCTACACCTTC. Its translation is CASSLYRNYGYTF.

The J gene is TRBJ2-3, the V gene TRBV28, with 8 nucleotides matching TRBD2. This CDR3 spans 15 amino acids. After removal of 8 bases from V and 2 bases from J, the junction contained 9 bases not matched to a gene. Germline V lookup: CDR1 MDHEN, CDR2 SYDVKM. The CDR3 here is CASDIAGLTTDTQYF. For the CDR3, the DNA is TGTGCCAGCGACATAGCGGGGCTGACCACAGATACGCAGTATTTT. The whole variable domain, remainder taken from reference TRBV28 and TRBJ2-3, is DVKVTQSSRYLVKRTGEKVFLECVQDMDHENMFWYRQDPGLGLRLIYFSYDVKMKEKGDIPEGYSVSREKKERFSLILESASTNQTSMYLCASDIAGLTTDTQYFGPGTRLTVL.

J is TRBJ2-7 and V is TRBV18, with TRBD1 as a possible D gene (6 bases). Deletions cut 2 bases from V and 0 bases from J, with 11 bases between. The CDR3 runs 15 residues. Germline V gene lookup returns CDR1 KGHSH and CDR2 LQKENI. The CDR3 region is CASSPRDTRSYEQYF. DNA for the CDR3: TGTGCCAGCTCACCAAGGGACACCCGCTCCTACGAGCAGTACTTC.

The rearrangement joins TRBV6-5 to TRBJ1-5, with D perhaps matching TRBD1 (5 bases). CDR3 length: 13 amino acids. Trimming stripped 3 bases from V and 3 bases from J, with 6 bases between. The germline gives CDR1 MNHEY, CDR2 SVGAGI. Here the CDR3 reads CASSYGHNQPQHF. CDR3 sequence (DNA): TGTGCCAGCAGTTATGGACACAATCAGCCCCAGCATTTT.

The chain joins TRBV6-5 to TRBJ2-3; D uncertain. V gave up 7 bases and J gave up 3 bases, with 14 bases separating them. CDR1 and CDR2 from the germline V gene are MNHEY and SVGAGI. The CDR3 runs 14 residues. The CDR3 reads CASTKVGITDTQYF. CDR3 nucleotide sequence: TGTGCCAGCACAAAAGTGGGGATTACAGATACGCAGTATTTT.

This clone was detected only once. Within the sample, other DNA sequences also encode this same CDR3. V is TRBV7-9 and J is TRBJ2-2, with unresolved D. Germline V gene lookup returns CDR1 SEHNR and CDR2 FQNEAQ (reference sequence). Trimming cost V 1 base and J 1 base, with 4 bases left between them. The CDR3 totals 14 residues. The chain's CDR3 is CASSLGQNTGELFF. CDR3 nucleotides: TGTGCCAGCAGCTTAGGTCAGAACACCGGGGAGCTGTTTTTT.

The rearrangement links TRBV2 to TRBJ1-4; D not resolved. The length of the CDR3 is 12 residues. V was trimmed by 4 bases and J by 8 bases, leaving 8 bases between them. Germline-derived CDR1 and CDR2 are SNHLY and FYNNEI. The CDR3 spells CASSGTPEKLFF. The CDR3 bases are TGTGCCAGCAGTGGGACGCCCGAAAAACTGTTTTTT.

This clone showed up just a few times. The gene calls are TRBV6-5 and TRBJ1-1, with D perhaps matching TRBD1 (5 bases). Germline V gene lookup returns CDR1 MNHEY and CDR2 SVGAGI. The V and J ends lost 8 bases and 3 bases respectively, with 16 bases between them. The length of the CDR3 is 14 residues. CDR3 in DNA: TGTGCCAGCCATACGCCCGTGGGACACACTGAAGCTTTCTTT. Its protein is CASHTPVGHTEAFF.

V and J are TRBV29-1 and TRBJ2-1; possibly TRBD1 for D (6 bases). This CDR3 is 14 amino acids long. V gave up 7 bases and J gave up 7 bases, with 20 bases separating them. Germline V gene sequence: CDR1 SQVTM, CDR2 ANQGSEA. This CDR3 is CSAGLGGFYNEQFF. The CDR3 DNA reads TGCAGCGCCGGTCTAGGGGGTTTTTATAATGAGCAGTTCTTC.

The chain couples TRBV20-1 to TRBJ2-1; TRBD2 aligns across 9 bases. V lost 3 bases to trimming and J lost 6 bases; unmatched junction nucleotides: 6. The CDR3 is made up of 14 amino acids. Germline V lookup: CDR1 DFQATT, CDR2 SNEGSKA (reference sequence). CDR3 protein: CSASGGGALNEQFF. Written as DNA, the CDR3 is TGCAGTGCTAGTGGCGGGGGGGCCCTCAATGAGCAGTTCTTC.

CDR3 amino acids: CASSRQGAREKLFF. The CDR3 DNA follows: TGTGCCAGCAGTCGACAGGGGGCAAGGGAAAAACTGTTTTTT. V gene TRBV3-1 (or the pseudogene TRBV3-2) combines with J gene TRBJ1-4; 10 bases agree with TRBD1. Germline trimming cut 6 bases from V and 8 bases from J; bases unmatched to any gene: 6. Germline V gene lookup returns CDR1 LGHDT and CDR2 YNNKEL (reference sequence). The CDR3 spans 14 residues.

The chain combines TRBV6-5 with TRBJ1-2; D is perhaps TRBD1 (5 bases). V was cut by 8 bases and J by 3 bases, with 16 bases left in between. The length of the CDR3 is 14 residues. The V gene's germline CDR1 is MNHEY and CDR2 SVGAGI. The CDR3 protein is CASWGNEGHYGYTF. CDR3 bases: TGTGCCAGCTGGGGCAACGAAGGCCACTATGGCTACACCTTC.

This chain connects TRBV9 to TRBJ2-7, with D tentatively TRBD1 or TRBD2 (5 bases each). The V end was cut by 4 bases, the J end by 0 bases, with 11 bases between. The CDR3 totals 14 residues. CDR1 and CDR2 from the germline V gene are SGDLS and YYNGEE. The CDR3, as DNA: TGTGCCAGCAGCCCGGGGCGGAGCTCCTACGAGCAGTACTTC. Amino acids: CASSPGRSSYEQYF.

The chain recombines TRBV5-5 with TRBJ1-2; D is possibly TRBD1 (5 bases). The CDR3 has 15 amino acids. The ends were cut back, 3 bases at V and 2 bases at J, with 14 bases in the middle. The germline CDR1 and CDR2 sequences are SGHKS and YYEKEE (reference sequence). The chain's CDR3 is CASSSPSAGNYGYTF. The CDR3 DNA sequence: TGTGCCAGCAGCTCCCCCTCCGCAGGGAACTATGGCTACACCTTC.

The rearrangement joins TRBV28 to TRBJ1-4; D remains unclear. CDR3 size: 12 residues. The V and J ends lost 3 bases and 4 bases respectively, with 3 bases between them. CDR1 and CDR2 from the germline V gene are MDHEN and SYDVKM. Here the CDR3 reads CASSFGNEKLFF. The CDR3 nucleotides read TGTGCCAGCAGTTTCGGTAATGAAAAACTGTTTTTT.

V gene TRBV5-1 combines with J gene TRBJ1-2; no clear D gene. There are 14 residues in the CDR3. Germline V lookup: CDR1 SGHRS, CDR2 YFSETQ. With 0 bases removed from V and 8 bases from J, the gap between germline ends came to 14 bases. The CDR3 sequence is CASSLGAVTKGYTF. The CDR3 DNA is TGCGCCAGCAGCTTGGGGGCGGTAACTAAGGGCTACACCTTC.

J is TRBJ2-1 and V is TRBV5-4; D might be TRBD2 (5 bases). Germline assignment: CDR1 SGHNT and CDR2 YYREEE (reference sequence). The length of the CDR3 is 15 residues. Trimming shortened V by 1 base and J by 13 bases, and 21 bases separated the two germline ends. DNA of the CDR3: TGTGCCAGCAGCTTGCCCACGGGGAGTTCGGTGTCACAGTTCTTC. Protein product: CASSLPTGSSVSQFF.